This entry describes one T cell receptor (beta chain). Its ends do not fully match the called genes, so a read error is possible. Germline V gene data show CDR1 as MNHEY and CDR2 as SVGAGI. This CDR3 has 13 residues. Patients of the Seattle cohort, enrolled during active infection, were followed longitudinally. The data are from a study of blood T cell repertoires in COVID-19. Study as a whole: Sources were T cells, B-cell-depleted T cells, or PBMCs; the material itself was cDNA or gDNA.

In the authors' workflow: Cell counts per sample came from amplifying reference gene primers. Some clones are missing from TCRdb's copy, which holds only in-frame ones; the method was immunoSEQ multiplex PCR. V and J calls and clone size are those listed in that table; D and trimming were worked out from the DNA. The table has some 450,000 clones, about 91% seen once. Sequencing was done on a sample of peripheral blood. The V call is TRBV6-5, the J call TRBJ1-4, with TRBD1 matching 9 bases. The sequence was collected from a woman aged 50 to 60 with COVID-19, enrolled during active disease. CDR3 sequence (DNA): TGTGCCAGCACCCCCGGGACAGGGCGGAATAGGATTTTT. This encodes CASTPGTGRNRIF.